The clone carrying this TCR beta chain was counted between two and nine times. The CDR3 runs 14 residues. From germline, CDR1 is LNHDA and CDR2 SQIVND (reference sequence). V shed 5 bases and J shed 4 bases, with 14 bases lying between them. This sample is part of a study of beta chain features in type 1 diabetes. Background on the study: All samples yielded 107,917,701 examined sorted cells.

Expressed TCRB transcripts were sequenced, since all the RNA that had been isolated was reverse transcribed. Sequencing used immunoSEQ multiplex PCR; TCRdb keeps in-frame clones, though not all of them. The sample contains hundreds of thousands of clones, roughly 15% of which appear only once. The sequencing sample was made of naive CD4+ T cells from blood. The origin of this receptor is a woman in her forties in good health. The V and J genes are TRBV19 and TRBJ1-1; no reliable D call. For the CDR3, the DNA is TGTGCCAGTAGTGGTCGCGACCTAGGCACTGAAGCTTTCTTT. This translates into CASSGRDLGTEAFF.